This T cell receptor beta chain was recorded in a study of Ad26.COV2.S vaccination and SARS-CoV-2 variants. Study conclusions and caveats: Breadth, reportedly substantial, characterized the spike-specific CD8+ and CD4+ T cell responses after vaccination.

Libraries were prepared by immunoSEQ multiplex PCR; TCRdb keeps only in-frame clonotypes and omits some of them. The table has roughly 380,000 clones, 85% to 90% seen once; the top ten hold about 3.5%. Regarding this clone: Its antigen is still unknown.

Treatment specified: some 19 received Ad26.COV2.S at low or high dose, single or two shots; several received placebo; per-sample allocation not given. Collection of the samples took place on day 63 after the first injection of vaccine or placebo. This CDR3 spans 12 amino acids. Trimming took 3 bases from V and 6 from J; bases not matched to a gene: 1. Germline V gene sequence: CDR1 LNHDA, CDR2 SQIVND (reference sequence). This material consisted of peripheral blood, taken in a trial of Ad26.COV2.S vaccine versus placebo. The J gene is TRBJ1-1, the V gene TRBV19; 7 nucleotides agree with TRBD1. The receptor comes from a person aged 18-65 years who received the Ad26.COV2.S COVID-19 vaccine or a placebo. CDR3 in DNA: TGTGCCAGTAGTATTCAGGGGGCTGAAGCTTTCTTT. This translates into CASSIQGAEAFF.